This TCR beta chain was profiled in a study of blood T cells in healthy people across ages. Using a J-beta primer mix together with a sample-barcoded 5' primer, a second PCR was run for about 6 to 12 cycles. In TCRdb, the 5' RACE reads were re-called with MiXCR into one record per CDR3 protein. The data hold 800,000 or so distinct CDR3 sequences, with around 68% observed a single time. V lost 1 base and J 8 bases, leaving 5 bases between the germline ends. Germline values: CDR1 SNHLY, CDR2 FYNNEI. The CDR3 is 11 amino acids. In its sample, this clonotype was seen many times. The clonotype was recovered from a man under 40 in good health. What was sequenced was blood. The J gene is TRBJ2-5, the V gene TRBV2, with unresolved D. CDR3 protein: CASSEVRTQYF. CDR3 DNA sequence: TGTGCCAGCAGTGAAGTGCGAACCCAGTACTTC.